The subject of this entry is one TCR beta chain. Its matching antigen is unknown. Germline loops: CDR1 LGHDT, CDR2 YNNKEL (reference sequence). The CDR3 contains 16 residues. Trimming took off 0 bases at V and 5 bases at J, with 15 bases between the two ends. This sample was included in a study of T cell repertoires in cytomegalovirus infection. On the study more broadly: Both recently identified HLA-C-restricted and well-studied HLA-B-restricted CMV epitopes were used in the study. A matching HLA type, together with CMV infection, was signaled by public TCR beta signatures. Whole-study results and caveats: HLA-C-restricted CMV clonotypes gave the most frequent clonotype in two of eight donors. Carriage of CMV together with the relevant HLA was identifiable through cumulative public TCR beta family frequency.

TCRdb redid the calling of the reads with MiXCR, one entry per CDR3 protein. Among some 900,000 distinct CDR3 sequences listed, 32% were seen once. This chain connects TRBV3-1 to TRBJ2-3; D gene uncertain. Sequencing was performed on cultured CD8+ T cells from PBMCs, taken from culture after CMV antigen stimulation. The receptor was isolated from a human donor in good health (CMV status not recorded). Some clones in this sample may be carry-over from other donors' samples. CDR3 amino acids: CASSQDRPDHKDTQYF. In nucleotides, the CDR3 is TGTGCCAGCAGCCAAGATCGGCCGGACCACAAAGATACGCAGTATTTT.